What follows are 32 T cell receptor beta chains derived from one specimen sequenced in a study of molecular identifiers for immune sequencing clone quantification (dated by TCRdb to the late 2010s). Library preparation was by PCR. The reads were generated on an Illumina HiSeq 4000. Using fastp trimming at Q25 and MiXCR clonotype assembly, TCRdb reanalyzed the public sequencing data and kept in-frame beta chains. CDR3 protein sequences are deduplicated, and each keeps its most common genes and DNA. Recorded for this sample are 460,000 or so distinct CDR3 sequences; about 21% of them occurred a single time. The ten largest make up about 0.84% of the sample. The sequenced sample was naive CD8+ T cells from blood, with Jurkat cell RNA spiked in. The sample's cell subset or site, from its label and the paper: FACS-sorted CD8+CD4-CCR7+CD45RA+ naive T cells. These receptors came from a human donor in good health. Some libraries in this study had Jurkat cell RNA spiked in.

This clonotype was detected a few times. This chain joins TRBV11-2 and TRBJ2-3, with 8 bases that match TRBD2. J was trimmed by 1 base and V by 0 bases; bases with no gene match: 9. The CDR3 spans 18 residues. Germline values: CDR1 SGHAT, CDR2 FQNNGV. CDR3 in amino acids: CASSLDKGAGEGTDTQYF. In DNA form, the CDR3 reads TGTGCCAGCAGCTTAGATAAGGGAGCGGGGGAAGGCACAGATACGCAGTATTTT.

This rearrangement joins TRBV6-2 or TRBV6-3 to TRBJ1-5, with a weak D call TRBD1 (6 bases). The CDR3 covers 15 residues. Trimming pared 3 bases from V and 2 bases from J, leaving 11 bases between. From germline, CDR1 is MNHEY and CDR2 SVGEGT. CDR3 protein: CASSYMGAGNQPQHF. In DNA form, the CDR3 reads TGTGCCAGCAGTTATATGGGGGCAGGCAATCAGCCCCAGCATTTT.

Remarks on this clonotype: A read error may explain this, as a much larger clone is one base away. The CDR3 DNA sequence: TGTGCCGGAGGGATCGGCGCCCAAGAGACCCAGTACTTC. It is translated as CAGGIGAQETQYF. The chain employs TRBV6-2 or TRBV6-3 and TRBJ2-5; the D gene is possibly TRBD2 (6 bases). CDR1 is MNHEY, CDR2 SVGEGT, per germline. This CDR3 comprises 13 residues. V lost 11 bases and J lost 1, with 14 bases in between.

This clonotype was detected ten times or more. This chain links TRBV29-1 with TRBJ2-3, with D uncertain. There are 12 residues in the CDR3. Trimming took off 0 bases at V and 2 bases at J, with 3 bases between the two ends. Germline CDR1 SQVTM, CDR2 ANQGSEA. CDR3 DNA sequence: TGCAGCGTTGAAGAAGCCACAGATACGCAGTATTTT. Translating gives CSVEEATDTQYF.

The V gene is TRBV11-2, the J gene TRBJ1-6, with no clear D. With 2 bases removed from V and 0 bases from J, the gap between germline ends came to 5 bases. The germline V gene encodes CDR1 SGHAT and CDR2 FQNNGV. The CDR3 is 15 amino acids. Here the CDR3 reads CASSLLVSYNSPLHF. The DNA for the CDR3 is TGTGCCAGCAGCTTACTGGTCTCCTATAATTCACCCCTCCACTTT.

This clonotype was counted ten times or more. CDR3 loop: CASSLSPTYTDTQYF. CDR3 nucleotides: TGTGCCAGCAGCTTATCACCCACATACACAGATACGCAGTATTTT. The rearrangement uses TRBV7-9 and TRBJ2-3; D is unclear. From germline, CDR1 is SEHNR and CDR2 FQNEAQ (reference sequence). The CDR3 covers 15 residues. V gave up 2 bases and J gave up 2 bases, with 11 bases separating them.

This clonotype was seen only a few times. This chain joins TRBV13 and TRBJ2-3; 14 nucleotides line up with TRBD2. This CDR3 has 18 residues. Germline V lookup: CDR1 PRHDT, CDR2 FYEKMQ (reference sequence). V lost 0 bases, J lost 2 bases, and 4 bases stayed unmatched. CDR3 amino acids: CASSLGTSGGVDTDTQYF. CDR3 sequence (DNA): TGTGCCAGCAGCTTAGGGACTAGCGGGGGGGTAGACACAGATACGCAGTATTTT. The whole variable domain, remainder taken from reference TRBV13 and TRBJ2-3, is AAGVIQSPRHLIKEKRETATLKCYPIPRHDTVYWYQQGPGQDPQFLISFYEKMQSDKGSIPDRFSAQQFSDYHSELNMSSLELGDSALYFCASSLGTSGGVDTDTQYFGPGTRLTVL.

This clonotype was seen more than once but under ten times. The V gene is TRBV19, the J gene TRBJ2-1; D is uncertain. This CDR3 is built from 15 residues. The V and J ends lost 4 bases and 0 bases respectively, with 10 bases between them. Germline lookup yields CDR1 LNHDA and CDR2 SQIVND (reference sequence). The CDR3 loop is CASSNGYLSYNEQFF. CDR3 sequence (DNA): TGTGCCAGTAGTAATGGGTATCTCTCCTACAATGAGCAGTTCTTC.

V usage is TRBV27 and J usage is TRBJ2-1; D is tentatively TRBD1 or TRBD2 (5 bases each). The germline V and J ends were trimmed by 7 bases and 1 base, with 14 bases remaining between them. This CDR3 contains 15 residues. Germline assignment: CDR1 MNHEY and CDR2 SMNVEV (reference sequence). The CDR3 reads CASTWDASSYNEQFF. For the CDR3, the DNA is TGTGCCAGCACCTGGGACGCATCTTCCTACAATGAGCAGTTCTTC.

The genes are TRBV4-3 and TRBJ2-7, with TRBD2 identical over 12 bases. The CDR3 spans 17 residues. CDR1 and CDR2 from the germline V gene are LGHNA and YSLEER. Trimming at V came to 3 bases and at J to 7 bases, leaving 13 bases not matched to a gene. The CDR3 region has the DNA TGCGCCAGCAGCCACGAGACTAGCGGGGGCTTAGGTCGGGAGCAGTACTTC. As protein: CASSHETSGGLGREQYF.

This clonotype has a handful of counts. The rearrangement uses TRBV30 and TRBJ2-3; the match to TRBD1 covers 11 bases. Germline lookup yields CDR1 GTSNPN and CDR2 SVGIG (reference sequence). The CDR3 sequence is 16 residues long. V shed 4 bases and J 6 bases; nucleotides not matched to a gene: 12. The CDR3: CAWNFGQGATGDTQYF. The CDR3 DNA is TGTGCCTGGAACTTCGGACAGGGGGCGACGGGGGATACGCAGTATTTT.

On this clonotype itself: Just one base apart from a much larger clone, this may be a read error. The genes are TRBV12-3 or TRBV12-4 and TRBJ1-1, with 9 bases lining up with TRBD1. This CDR3 comprises 15 residues. V lost 6 bases to trimming and J lost 3 bases; unmatched junction nucleotides: 8. CDR3: CASRHRGQPDTEAFF. CDR3 coding DNA: TGTGCCAGCAGACACAGGGGGCAACCGGACACTGAAGCTTTCTTT.

This clonotype was observed at least ten times. This sequence joins TRBV19 and TRBJ2-7; 7 nucleotides line up with TRBD1. The V gene end was trimmed by 6 bases and the J gene end by 6 bases; junction bases not matched to a gene: 8. The CDR3 spans 13 residues. From germline, CDR1 is LNHDA and CDR2 SQIVND (reference sequence). CDR3 sequence: CASRHSPGGEQYF. The CDR3 nucleotides read TGTGCCAGTAGACATAGTCCAGGGGGCGAGCAGTACTTC.

In its sample, this clonotype was seen many times. This sequence joins TRBV5-6 and TRBJ2-4; D is unresolved. This CDR3 region has 15 residues. CDR1 and CDR2 (germline): SGHDT, YYEEEE. The ends were cut back, 0 bases at V and 0 bases at J, with 7 bases in the middle. The CDR3 is CASSLAHLAKNIQYF. CDR3 coding DNA: TGTGCCAGCAGCTTGGCGCACCTAGCCAAAAACATTCAGTACTTC.

The chain combines TRBV6-9 with TRBJ1-5; no firm D call. This CDR3 has 15 amino acids. Looked up from germline, CDR1 is MNHGY and CDR2 is SVAAGI. V was shortened by 6 bases and J by 4 bases, with 16 bases between the two germline ends. For the CDR3, the DNA is TGTGCCAGCAGACCTCGTAGGAGTCATAATCAGCCCCAGCATTTT. It codes for CASRPRRSHNQPQHF.

This clonotype showed up many times. The V call is TRBV19, the J call TRBJ1-1; D is uncertain. This CDR3 spans 13 amino acids. Germline-derived CDR1 and CDR2 are LNHDA and SQIVND (reference sequence). Trimming pared 1 base from V and 1 base from J, leaving 4 bases between. The CDR3 loop reads CASSIGPNTEAFF. The CDR3 DNA follows: TGTGCCAGTAGTATAGGACCGAACACTGAAGCTTTCTTT.

This clonotype was counted between two and nine times. This chain links TRBV2 with TRBJ1-4; tentative D call: TRBD1 (6 bases). V was clipped by 5 bases and J by 5 bases, with 15 bases between them. The germline gives CDR1 SNHLY, CDR2 FYNNEI. The CDR3 runs to 15 residues. CDR3 DNA: TGTGCCAGCAGTCACCATGACAGGCGAAATGAAAAACTGTTTTTT. It yields the protein CASSHHDRRNEKLFF. Variable domain in full (rest from reference TRBV2 and TRBJ1-4): EPEVTQTPSHQVTQMGQEVILRCVPISNHLYFYWYRQILGQKVEFLVSFYNNEISEKSEIFDDQFSVERPDGSNFTLKIRSTKLEDSAMYFCASSHHDRRNEKLFFGSGTQLSVL.

The CDR3, as DNA: TGCGCCAGCAGCCAAGATGGCCTAGCGGGACAGTTCTTC. Its translation is CASSQDGLAGQFF. The gene calls are TRBV4-3 and TRBJ2-1; 9 bases match TRBD2. Germline V gives CDR1 LGHNA, CDR2 YSLEER. V dropped 0 bases and J dropped 13; count of bases not matched to a gene: 4. The CDR3 covers 13 residues.

This clonotype was counted between two and nine times. The CDR3 is CASSLDLASSYNEQFF. The CDR3 DNA is TGTGCCAGCAGCTTAGATTTGGCCTCCTCCTACAATGAGCAGTTCTTC. This chain links TRBV7-2 with TRBJ2-1; D remains unclear. The CDR3 runs to 16 residues. Looked up from germline, CDR1 is SGHTA and CDR2 is FQGNSA. Trimming shortened V by 1 base and J by 0 bases, and 10 bases separated the two germline ends.

This clonotype has at least ten counts. The chain couples TRBV4-1 to TRBJ2-7; 9 bases match TRBD2. The CDR3 extends over 16 amino acids. The germline V gene has CDR1 MGHRA and CDR2 YSYEKL. Trimming took 0 bases from V and 3 from J; bases not matched to a gene: 6. The CDR3 region is CASSQEERGVGYEQYF. The DNA for the CDR3 is TGCGCCAGCAGCCAAGAGGAGCGGGGGGTCGGCTACGAGCAGTACTTC.

The chain carries TRBV30 and TRBJ2-7; maybe TRBD1 (5 bases). The CDR3 length is 13 residues. V dropped 5 bases and J dropped 1 base, with 12 bases sitting between them. The V gene's germline CDR1 is GTSNPN and CDR2 SVGIG (reference sequence). CDR3 DNA sequence: TGTGCCTGGTCGGACATTAATTCCTACGAGCAGTACTTC. Translated, it gives CAWSDINSYEQYF.

The CDR3: CASTLGTQYF. The CDR3 nucleotides read TGTGCCAGCACTCTCGGTACCCAGTACTTC. The V gene is TRBV2, the J gene TRBJ2-5; D is undetermined. V was pared by 7 bases and J by 8 bases, with 8 bases between. Germline loops: CDR1 SNHLY, CDR2 FYNNEI. The CDR3 loop spans 10 amino acids.

A word on this clonotype: This may come from a read error, since a much larger clone is one base off. The V gene is TRBV6-5, the J gene TRBJ1-1; D gene unclear. Germline V CDR1 and CDR2: MNHEY, SVGAGI. V was cut by 6 bases and J by 3 bases, with 17 bases left in between. CDR3 length: 15 residues. In nucleotides, the CDR3 is TGTGCCAGCAGCCTCCAAAGCGGGGAACACACTGAAGCTTTCTTT. Translation gives CASSLQSGEHTEAFF.

Of note for this clonotype: A read error may produce the germline difference seen at one junction end. V usage is TRBV4-3 and J usage is TRBJ2-2; TRBD2 might be the D (5 bases). The CDR3 is 14 residues long. Germline CDR1 reads LGHNA; CDR2 reads YSLEER. Written as DNA, the CDR3 is TGCGCCAGCAGCCAAGATATAACAATCGGGGAGCGGTTTTTT. Translated: CASSQDITIGERFF.

Details on this clonotype: Without the conserved terminal phenylalanine or tryptophan, this CDR3 likely stems from a read error. The J gene is TRBJ2-5, the V gene TRBV5-1, with TRBD2 identical over 15 bases. J lost 7 bases, V lost 4 bases, and 8 bases had no gene match. This CDR3 region has 16 residues. Germline CDR1 reads SGHRS; CDR2 reads YFSETQ. CDR3 sequence (DNA): TGCGCCAGCAGCCCCCTTGAGGGACTAGCGGGGGGGACCCAGTACCTC. The encoded protein is CASSPLEGLAGGTQYL.

This clonotype was detected a few times. The junction departs from germline at one end; a sequencing error may be responsible. The genes are TRBV7-7 and TRBJ2-1; maybe TRBD2 (6 bases). CDR3 length equals 12 residues. Germline V gives CDR1 SSHAT, CDR2 FNYEAQ (reference sequence). CDR3 sequence: CASSPTGVLQFF. In DNA, the CDR3 is TGTGCTAGCAGCCCGACGGGGGTACTGCAGTTCTTC. The variable domain in full, with the rest retrieved from reference TRBV7-7 and TRBJ2-1, is GAGVSQSPRYKVTKRGQDVTLRCDPISSHATLYWYQQALGQGPEFLTYFNYEAQPDKSGLPSDRFSAERPEGSISTLTIQRTEQRDSAMYRCASSPTGVLQFFGPGTRLTVL.

This clonotype was detected ten times or more. CDR3 nucleotides: TGTGCCAGCAGTCGGACGGCCCTCGAGACCCAGTACTTC. It translates to CASSRTALETQYF. The V and J genes are TRBV27 and TRBJ2-5; no clear D. CDR1 is MNHEY, CDR2 SMNVEV, per germline (reference sequence). The germline V and J ends were trimmed by 5 bases and 5 bases, with 12 bases remaining between them. There are 13 residues in the CDR3.

The gene calls are TRBV20-1 and TRBJ2-7, with TRBD2 matching 10 bases. Per the germline V gene, CDR1 is DFQATT and CDR2 is SNEGSKA (reference sequence). This CDR3 comprises 13 residues. V was pared by 3 bases and J by 3 bases, with 2 bases of the junction left unmatched. Written as DNA, the CDR3 is TGCAGTGCTAGGGGACTAGCGAACTACGAGCAGTACTTC. Protein sequence: CSARGLANYEQYF.

DNA of the CDR3: TGTGCCAGCAGCTCCCTTAGCGGAACCTACGAGCAGTACTTC. It specifies CASSSLSGTYEQYF. This chain uses TRBV7-9 with TRBJ2-7; the D gene is possibly TRBD2 (6 bases). Trimming stripped 4 bases from V and 2 bases from J, with 12 bases between. The length of the CDR3 is 14 residues. In germline, CDR1 is SEHNR, CDR2 FQNEAQ (reference sequence). Based on the CDR3 plus reference TRBV7-9 and TRBJ2-7, the full variable domain is DTGVSQNPRHKITKRGQNVTFRCDPISEHNRLYWYRQTLGQGPEFLTYFQNEAQLEKSRLLSDRFSAERPKGSFSTLEIQRTEQGDSAMYLCASSSLSGTYEQYFGPGTRLTVT.

CDR3 nucleotide sequence: TGCGCCAGCAGCCAAACGGGGTACAATGAGCAGTTCTTC. Encoded protein: CASSQTGYNEQFF. This chain uses TRBV4-1 with TRBJ2-1; D may be TRBD2 (5 bases). The CDR3 extends over 13 amino acids. The V end was cut by 2 bases, the J end by 4 bases, with 6 bases between. Germline CDR1 reads MGHRA; CDR2 reads YSYEKL.

The table lists this clonotype with a few counts. The chain combines TRBV27 with TRBJ2-7; perhaps TRBD2 as D (7 bases). The CDR3 is 15 residues long. V shed 2 bases and J shed 0 bases, with 11 bases lying between them. Germline V CDR1 and CDR2: MNHEY, SMNVEV (reference sequence). CDR3 coding DNA: TGTGCCAGCAGTTTAGAGGGGGGGCCCTCCTACGAGCAGTACTTC. As protein: CASSLEGGPSYEQYF.

As regards this clonotype: This is likely a read error, given that the CDR3 carries no conserved phenylalanine or tryptophan at its end. The gene calls are TRBV4-3 and TRBJ2-4; D is possibly TRBD2 (6 bases). CDR1 and CDR2 (germline): LGHNA, YSLEER. The CDR3 has 18 amino acids. As DNA, the CDR3 is TGCGCCAGCAGCCAAGATGCCTGGGCCTTACTAGCCAGAAACATTCAGTACTCC. The encoded protein is CASSQDAWALLARNIQYS.